One sample yielded the 25 T cell receptor beta chains listed below, sequenced in a study of blood T cells in healthy people across ages. For the second PCR, which ran for about 6 to 12 cycles, a sample-barcoded 5' primer and a J-beta primer mix were used. TCRdb ran MiXCR on the 5' RACE reads and lists one entry per CDR3 protein. The sample lists roughly 800,000 distinct CDR3 sequences, around 36% occurring once. Sequencing input: blood. The source of these receptors is a man aged 18 to 29 in good health.

The chain uses TRBV20-1 and TRBJ2-3, with D tentatively TRBD2 (6 bases). The CDR3 is made up of 11 amino acids. The V gene lost 5 bases and the J gene lost 9 bases, with 12 bases spanning the gap. CDR1 and CDR2 from the germline V gene are DFQATT and SNEGSKA (reference sequence). The CDR3 loop is CSALHGRTQYF. Written as DNA, the CDR3 is TGCAGTGCTCTTCATGGGAGGACGCAGTATTTT.

The chain couples TRBV7-2 to TRBJ2-3, with D unclear. Trimming shortened V by 6 bases and J by 0 bases, and 10 bases separated the two germline ends. CDR3 size: 14 residues. CDR1 SGHTA and CDR2 FQGNSA come from the germline V gene. As DNA, the CDR3 is TGTGCCAGCAGAACATGTCCTAGCACAGATACGCAGTATTTT. Translating gives CASRTCPSTDTQYF.

About this clonotype: One junction end does not reproduce the germline sequence, and a read error may be involved. The chain carries TRBV12-3 or TRBV12-4 and TRBJ1-2; TRBD1 matches at 7 bases. There are 15 residues in the CDR3. CDR3 amino acids: CASSVPHRGSYGHTF. The CDR3 DNA sequence: TGTGCCAGCAGCGTACCACACAGGGGCTCATATGGCCACACCTTC.

There are a few counts of this clonotype. The J gene is TRBJ2-1, the V gene TRBV12-3 or TRBV12-4; 8 positions match TRBD2. CDR3 length: 16 residues. The V and J ends lost 4 bases and 1 base, in that order; junction bases with no gene match: 6. Written as DNA, the CDR3 is TGTGCCAGCAGTTACGAGCGGGGGAGGTCCTACAATGAGCAGTTCTTC. It yields the protein CASSYERGRSYNEQFF.

This clonotype showed up just a few times. The chain carries TRBV6-2 or TRBV6-3 and TRBJ2-6, with D perhaps TRBD2 (6 bases). The CDR3 is 16 amino acids. V was cut by 0 bases and J by 1 base, with 7 bases left in between. Germline-derived CDR1 and CDR2 are MNHEY and SVGEGT. For the CDR3, the DNA is TGTGCCAGCAGTTACTCAGGAGGGTCTGGGGCCAACGTCCTGACTTTC. Amino acids: CASSYSGGSGANVLTF.

The J gene is TRBJ1-2, the V gene TRBV4-2; TRBD1 is a possible D gene (6 bases). V was cut by 0 bases and J by 4 bases, with 21 bases left in between. The CDR3 spans 18 residues. CDR1 and CDR2 (germline): LGHNA, YNFKEQ. In DNA form, the CDR3 reads TGTGCCAGCAGCCAAGAAGGGGGTTCAGTCCTCGGGGGCTATGGCTACACCTTC. Amino acids: CASSQEGGSVLGGYGYTF.

The CDR3 region is CASSSTRGNQETQYF. The CDR3 DNA is TGTGCCAGCAGTTCCACCAGGGGAAACCAAGAGACCCAGTACTTC. V and J are TRBV12-3 or TRBV12-4 and TRBJ2-7; the D gene is possibly TRBD1 (6 bases). The J call is in doubt because the DNA end fits TRBJ2-5 better. The CDR3 extends over 15 amino acids.

This clonotype was picked up a small number of times. The chain has TRBV20-1 and TRBJ2-3; D is perhaps TRBD2 (6 bases). The CDR3 consists of 15 residues. CDR1 DFQATT and CDR2 SNEGSKA come from the germline V gene (reference sequence). V lost 6 bases to trimming and J lost 5 bases, with 21 bases between them. CDR3 nucleotide sequence: TGCAGTGCCATCCTGGGGAGGAACGGGGGAGATACGCAGTATTTT. Translating it yields CSAILGRNGGDTQYF.

The gene calls are TRBV7-6 and TRBJ2-5; 8 bases are shared with TRBD1. CDR3 length equals 15 residues. Unmatched junction bases numbered 3, after V lost 2 bases and J lost 1 base. Germline CDR1 and CDR2: SGHVS and FNYEAQ. The CDR3 region is CASSLQGALQETQYF. The CDR3 DNA follows: TGTGCCAGCAGCTTACAGGGGGCCCTCCAAGAGACCCAGTACTTC.

The genes are TRBV5-1 and TRBJ1-1; D may be TRBD1 (5 bases). The CDR3 length is 16 residues. The ends were cut back, 4 bases at V and 1 base at J, with 17 bases in the middle. The V gene's germline CDR1 is SGHRS and CDR2 YFSETQ. CDR3 coding DNA: TGCGCCAGCAGCCTCAGGGTTCCCGTTCCGAACACTGAAGCTTTCTTT. Amino acid sequence: CASSLRVPVPNTEAFF.

This clonotype was seen a few times. The CDR3, as DNA: TGCGCCAGCAGCCCGACCGAATCAGCACGCGGCGAGCAGTACTTC. Translated: CASSPTESARGEQYF. J is TRBJ2-7 and V is TRBV4-1; D gene ambiguous. CDR1 and CDR2 (germline): MGHRA, YSYEKL. The CDR3 totals 15 residues. Trimming left V 4 bases short and J 6 bases short, with 19 bases between.

The CDR3, as DNA: TGTGCCATCAGTGACCCGGGGGGTCTTCTCCGCAGCTCCTACAATGAGCAGTACTTC. Protein sequence: CAISDPGGLLRSSYNEQYF. This rearrangement joins TRBV10-3 to TRBJ2-1, with TRBD2 identical over 7 bases. The end of the DNA is better explained by TRBJ2-7, so the J call may be wrong. Germline V gene data show CDR1 as ENHRY and CDR2 as SYGVKD. The CDR3 covers 19 residues.

This clonotype occurred many times. Here the CDR3 reads CSTRQGYTYEQYF. The DNA of the CDR3 is TGCAGTACCCGACAGGGGTATACCTACGAGCAGTACTTC. The V and J genes are TRBV20-1 and TRBJ2-7, with TRBD1 matching over 8 bases. V dropped 8 bases and J dropped 2; count of bases not matched to a gene: 8. The CDR3 spans 13 residues. Germline V gene data show CDR1 as DFQATT and CDR2 as SNEGSKA (reference sequence).

This chain uses TRBV4-1 with TRBJ1-2; weak D call: TRBD1 (6 bases). V was trimmed by 5 bases and J by 1 base, leaving 11 bases between them. The CDR3 covers 14 residues. Germline V gives CDR1 MGHRA, CDR2 YSYEKL. CDR3 sequence (DNA): TGCGCCAGCAGCAGGGGGTCGGATAACTATGGCTACACCTTC. Translated: CASSRGSDNYGYTF.

Concerning this clonotype: Being one base from a much bigger clone, this may be a read error. The chain is built from TRBV20-1 and TRBJ2-7; D unclear. The CDR3 length is 15 residues. Germline lookup yields CDR1 DFQATT and CDR2 SNEGSKA (reference sequence). With 5 bases removed from V and 7 bases from J, the gap between germline ends came to 24 bases. CDR3 region: CSAAAAGTTYNEQYF. The CDR3 region has the DNA TGCAGTGCTGCCGCAGCAGGCACAACATACAATGAGCAGTACTTC.

This clonotype was seen more than once but under ten times. The rearrangement uses TRBV12-3 or TRBV12-4 and TRBJ1-2; D not resolved. V lost 8 bases to trimming and J lost 6 bases, with 16 bases between them. This CDR3 is built from 13 residues. The DNA of the CDR3 is TGTGCCAGCGCCCTCCGGACGGGCCATGGCTACACCTTC. It codes for CASALRTGHGYTF.

The chain uses TRBV14 and TRBJ1-5, with 9 bases aligning to TRBD1. J gave up 5 bases and V 0 bases, and 8 bases lay outside the gene matches. The CDR3 runs to 17 residues. Germline V lookup: CDR1 SGHDN, CDR2 FVKESK. CDR3 loop: CASSQDMRDRVYQPQHF. In DNA form, the CDR3 reads TGTGCCAGCAGCCAAGATATGCGGGACAGGGTTTATCAGCCCCAGCATTTT.

This clonotype was seen many times. V usage is TRBV7-9 and J usage is TRBJ1-5; D is uncertain. This CDR3 is built from 12 residues. Germline V gene lookup returns CDR1 SEHNR and CDR2 FQNEAQ (reference sequence). The V gene lost 6 bases and the J gene lost 4 bases, with 7 bases spanning the gap. The CDR3 spells CASSPGNQPQHF. The CDR3 coding sequence is TGTGCCAGCAGTCCCGGTAATCAGCCCCAGCATTTT.

The sample holds many counts of this clonotype. This chain joins TRBV2 and TRBJ2-3; no firm D call. Germline CDR1 is SNHLY and CDR2 is FYNNEI. The CDR3 has 13 amino acids. Between the trimmed V and J ends, which lost 6 bases and 8 bases, there was a span of 15 bases. The CDR3 region has the DNA TGTGCCAGCAGAACCGACCGGCGAGGTACGCAGTATTTT. This sequence encodes CASRTDRRGTQYF.

This clonotype came up a few times. V gene TRBV12-3 or TRBV12-4 combines with J gene TRBJ1-2; 8 bases match TRBD1. The ends lost 7 bases at V and 5 bases at J; junction bases unmatched: 9. This CDR3 region has 14 residues. CDR3 in amino acids: CASTPPGQDYGYTF. The CDR3, as DNA: TGTGCCAGCACCCCACCGGGACAGGATTATGGCTACACCTTC.

This sequence joins TRBV7-2 and TRBJ2-5; D remains unclear. V was pared by 7 bases and J by 9 bases, with 21 bases between. The CDR3 is made up of 14 amino acids. CDR1 and CDR2 (germline): SGHTA, FQGNSA. The CDR3 loop is CASTHTSAGEAQYF. DNA for the CDR3: TGTGCCAGCACCCACACTTCGGCTGGCGAGGCCCAGTACTTC.

DNA for the CDR3: TGTGCCAGCAGCACTCTCGCGGGGGGAATCAATGAGCAGTACTTC. It is translated as CASSTLAGGINEQYF. The V gene is TRBV7-6, the J gene TRBJ2-5, with 8 bases fitting TRBD2. CDR3 length: 15 amino acids. Germline CDR1 reads SGHVS; CDR2 reads FNYEAQ. Losses at the gene ends were 5 bases for V and 11 bases for J; bases not matched to a gene: 16.

The gene calls are TRBV4-2 and TRBJ2-1; the D gene is possibly TRBD2 (6 bases). The CDR3 is 14 residues long. Germline lookup yields CDR1 LGHNA and CDR2 YNFKEQ. V lost 0 bases and J lost 9, with 12 bases in between. In DNA, the CDR3 is TGTGCCAGCAGCCAAGATGGACCAGCGGGTGAGCAGTTCTTC. It translates to CASSQDGPAGEQFF.

This clonotype came up a few times. This chain joins TRBV30 and TRBJ1-1; D call uncertain. Trimming took 5 bases from V and 4 from J, leaving 5 bases between them. The CDR3 runs 10 residues. Germline CDR1 reads GTSNPN; CDR2 reads SVGIG (reference sequence). The CDR3 DNA reads TGTGCCTGGGGAGTCACTGAAGCTTTCTTT. This translates into CAWGVTEAFF.

This chain uses TRBV7-2 with TRBJ1-1; 7 bases agree with TRBD1. The CDR3 has 15 residues. Germline V gives CDR1 SGHTA, CDR2 FQGNSA. J was trimmed by 0 bases and V by 5 bases; bases with no gene match: 6. For the CDR3, the DNA is TGTGCCAGCAGCCCACAGGGGATGGTGAACACTGAAGCTTTCTTT. It translates to CASSPQGMVNTEAFF.